One sample yielded the 8 T cell receptor beta chains listed below, sequenced in a study of blood T cell repertoires in COVID-19. Profiling relied on immunoSEQ multiplex PCR, and the TCRdb table lists in-frame clones only, not all of them. This sample has under 100,000 clones; roughly 80% occur once, and the top ten carry around 27%. The specimen was peripheral blood. These receptors were taken from a man older than 75 with active or convalescent COVID-19.

The rearrangement links TRBV9 to TRBJ2-7; D possibly corresponds to TRBD2 (5 bases). The germline V gene encodes CDR1 SGDLS and CDR2 YYNGEE. Trimming shortened V by 2 bases and J by 3 bases, and 12 bases separated the two germline ends. This CDR3 contains 14 residues. The CDR3 reads CASSVGVVGYEQYF. DNA of the CDR3: TGTGCCAGCAGCGTCGGGGTAGTGGGCTACGAGCAGTACTTC.

A single count supports this clone. V usage is TRBV19 and J usage is TRBJ2-2, with 11 bases that match TRBD1. The CDR3 runs to 18 residues. The V segment lost 5 bases and the J segment 1 base; nucleotides outside the gene matches: 9. CDR1 and CDR2 (germline): LNHDA, SQIVND (reference sequence). CDR3 DNA sequence: TGTGCCAGTAGTGCCGGGACAGGGGGAAGGGGGAACACCGGGGAGCTGTTTTTT. It yields the protein CASSAGTGGRGNTGELFF.

The CDR3 sequence is CASSQEGGGNTEAFF. CDR3 sequence (DNA): TGTGCCAGCAGCCAAGAAGGGGGGGGCAACACTGAAGCTTTCTTT. The rearrangement joins TRBV3-1 (or the pseudogene TRBV3-2) to TRBJ1-1, with TRBD1 as a possible D gene (6 bases). Between the trimmed V and J ends, which lost 0 bases and 2 bases, there was a span of 10 bases. CDR1 is LGHDT and CDR2 is YNNKEL in the germline V gene (reference sequence). The CDR3 totals 15 residues.

The chain couples TRBV29-1 to TRBJ1-2, with 11 positions matching TRBD1. Looked up from germline, CDR1 is SQVTM and CDR2 is ANQGSEA. The CDR3 extends over 15 amino acids. Trimming took 2 bases from V and 4 from J; bases not matched to a gene: 6. CDR3 DNA: TGCAGCGTTGAAACCCCGGACAGGGGGCTCTATGGCTACACCTTC. Translated, it gives CSVETPDRGLYGYTF.

Remarks on this clone: An end of the junction does not agree with germline; a read error may underlie this. The chain combines TRBV7-7 with TRBJ1-1; 8 bases align to TRBD1. Germline V gives CDR1 SSHAT, CDR2 FNYEAQ (reference sequence). This CDR3 has 17 amino acids. CDR3 in DNA: TGTGCTAGCAGCTTGGTCCCACGACCGACAGGGGACACTGAAGCTTTCTTT. It yields the protein CASSLVPRPTGDTEAFF.

The chain joins TRBV3-1 (or the pseudogene TRBV3-2) to TRBJ2-5; 8 positions agree with TRBD1. The germline V gene has CDR1 LGHDT and CDR2 YNNKEL (reference sequence). V dropped 1 base and J dropped 9; count of bases not matched to a gene: 7. The CDR3 spans 14 residues. CDR3 sequence reads: CASSQGQGKTPQYF. CDR3 DNA: TGTGCCAGCAGCCAAGGACAGGGGAAGACGCCCCAGTACTTC.

The J gene is TRBJ1-1, the V gene TRBV25-1, with D maybe TRBD1 (6 bases). The germline gives CDR1 MGHDK, CDR2 SYGVNS. Deletions cut 7 bases from V and 2 bases from J, with 17 bases between. The CDR3 has 15 amino acids. CDR3 sequence: CASKETGLTNTEAFF. DNA for the CDR3: TGTGCCAGCAAGGAAACAGGGCTGACTAACACTGAAGCTTTCTTT.

DNA for the CDR3: TGTGCCAGCAGAACGACAGGCGGGTACTATGGCTACACCTTC. Its translation: CASRTTGGYYGYTF. The chain joins TRBV6-5 to TRBJ1-2; D might be TRBD1 (6 bases). The V gene's germline CDR1 is MNHEY and CDR2 SVGAGI. Trimming pared 6 bases from V and 3 bases from J, leaving 14 bases between. The CDR3 extends over 14 amino acids.